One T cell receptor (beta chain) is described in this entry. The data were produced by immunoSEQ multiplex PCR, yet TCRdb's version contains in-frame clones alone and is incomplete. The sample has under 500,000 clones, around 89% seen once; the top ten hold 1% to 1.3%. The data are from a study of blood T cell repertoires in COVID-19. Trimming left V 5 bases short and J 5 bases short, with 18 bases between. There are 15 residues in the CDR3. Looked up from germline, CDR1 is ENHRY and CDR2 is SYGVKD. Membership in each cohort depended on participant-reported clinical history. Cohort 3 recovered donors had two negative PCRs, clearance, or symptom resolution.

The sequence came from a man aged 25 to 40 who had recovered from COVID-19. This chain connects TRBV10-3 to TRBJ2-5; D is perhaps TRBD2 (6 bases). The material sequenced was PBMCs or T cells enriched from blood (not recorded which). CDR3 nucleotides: TGTGCCATCAGTCCGGGACTCCGGGATCAGGAGACCCAGTACTTC. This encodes CAISPGLRDQETQYF.